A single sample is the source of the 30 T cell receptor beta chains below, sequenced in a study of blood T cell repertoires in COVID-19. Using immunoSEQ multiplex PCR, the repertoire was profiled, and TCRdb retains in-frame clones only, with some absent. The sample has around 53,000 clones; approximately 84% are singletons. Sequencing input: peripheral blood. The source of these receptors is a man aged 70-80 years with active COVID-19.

CDR3 sequence (DNA): TGTGCCAGCAGTTACTTTTTGGCGGGAGACGAACCTAATGAGCAGTTCTTC. It specifies CASSYFLAGDEPNEQFF. The chain is built from TRBV6-2 or TRBV6-3 and TRBJ2-1; 7 bases line up with TRBD2. CDR3 length equals 17 residues. Germline-derived CDR1 and CDR2 are MNHEY and SVGEGT. Trimming cost V 1 base and J 7 bases; bases outside gene matches: 13.

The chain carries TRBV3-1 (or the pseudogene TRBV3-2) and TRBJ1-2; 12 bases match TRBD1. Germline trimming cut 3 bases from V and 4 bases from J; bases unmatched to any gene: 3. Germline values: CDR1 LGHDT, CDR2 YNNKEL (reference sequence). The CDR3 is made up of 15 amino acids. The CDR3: CASSQGQGASYGYTF. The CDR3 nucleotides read TGTGCCAGCAGCCAGGGACAGGGGGCTAGCTATGGCTACACCTTC.

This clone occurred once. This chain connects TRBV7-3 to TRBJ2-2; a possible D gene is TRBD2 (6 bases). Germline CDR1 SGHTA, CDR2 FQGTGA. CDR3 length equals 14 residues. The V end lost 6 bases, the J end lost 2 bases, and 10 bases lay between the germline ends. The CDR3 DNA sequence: TGTGCCAGCAGTAGGAGGGGCAACACCGGGGAGCTGTTTTTT. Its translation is CASSRRGNTGELFF.

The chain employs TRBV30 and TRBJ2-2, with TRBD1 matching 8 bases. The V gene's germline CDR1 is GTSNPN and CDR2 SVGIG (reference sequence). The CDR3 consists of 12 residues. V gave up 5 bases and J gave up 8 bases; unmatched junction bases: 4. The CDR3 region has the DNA TGTGCCTGGGCAGGGGGCGGAGGGGAGCTGTTTTTT. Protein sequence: CAWAGGGGELFF.

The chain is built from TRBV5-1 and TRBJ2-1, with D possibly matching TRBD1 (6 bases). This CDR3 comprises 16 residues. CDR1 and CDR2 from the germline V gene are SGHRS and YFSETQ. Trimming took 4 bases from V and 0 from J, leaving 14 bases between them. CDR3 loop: CASSPGGTHSYNEQFF. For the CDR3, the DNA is TGCGCCAGCAGCCCAGGTGGGACACACTCCTACAATGAGCAGTTCTTC.

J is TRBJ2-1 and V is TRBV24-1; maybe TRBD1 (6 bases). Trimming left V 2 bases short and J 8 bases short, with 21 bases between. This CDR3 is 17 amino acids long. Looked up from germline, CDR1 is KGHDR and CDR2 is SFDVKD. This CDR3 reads CATSDSLGAITGDEQFF. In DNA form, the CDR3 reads TGTGCCACCAGTGATTCCCTGGGGGCGATTACCGGGGATGAGCAGTTCTTC.

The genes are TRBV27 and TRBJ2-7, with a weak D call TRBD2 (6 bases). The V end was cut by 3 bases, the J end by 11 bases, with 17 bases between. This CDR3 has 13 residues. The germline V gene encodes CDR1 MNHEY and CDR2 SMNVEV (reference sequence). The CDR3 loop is CASSFQLAAREYF. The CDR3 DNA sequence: TGTGCCAGCAGTTTCCAACTAGCTGCGAGGGAGTACTTC.

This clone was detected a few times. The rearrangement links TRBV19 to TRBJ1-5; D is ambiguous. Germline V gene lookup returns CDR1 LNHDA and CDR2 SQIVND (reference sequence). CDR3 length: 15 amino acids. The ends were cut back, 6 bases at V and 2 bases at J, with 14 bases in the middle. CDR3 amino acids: CASSTAGWGNQPQHF. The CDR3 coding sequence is TGTGCCAGTAGCACTGCAGGCTGGGGCAATCAGCCCCAGCATTTT.

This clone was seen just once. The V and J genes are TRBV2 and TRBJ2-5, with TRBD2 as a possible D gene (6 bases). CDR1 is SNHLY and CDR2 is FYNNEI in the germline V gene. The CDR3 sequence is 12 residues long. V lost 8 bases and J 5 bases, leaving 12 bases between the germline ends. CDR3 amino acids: CASREGGETQYF. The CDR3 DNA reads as TGTGCCAGCCGGGAAGGAGGGGAGACCCAGTACTTC.

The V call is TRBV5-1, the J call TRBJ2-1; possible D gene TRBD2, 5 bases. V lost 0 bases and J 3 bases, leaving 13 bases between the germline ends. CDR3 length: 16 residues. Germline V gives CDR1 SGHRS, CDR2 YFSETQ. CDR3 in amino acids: CASSLAQSGLYNEQFF. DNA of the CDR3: TGCGCCAGCAGCTTGGCCCAGAGCGGCCTCTACAATGAGCAGTTCTTC.

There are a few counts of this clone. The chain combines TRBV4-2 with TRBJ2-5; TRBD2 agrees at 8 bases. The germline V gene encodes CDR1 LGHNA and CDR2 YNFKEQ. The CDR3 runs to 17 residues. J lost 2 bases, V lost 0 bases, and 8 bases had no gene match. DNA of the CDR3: TGTGCCAGCAGCCAAGATTCGGGAGGGAGCCAACAAGAGACCCAGTACTTC. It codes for CASSQDSGGSQQETQYF.

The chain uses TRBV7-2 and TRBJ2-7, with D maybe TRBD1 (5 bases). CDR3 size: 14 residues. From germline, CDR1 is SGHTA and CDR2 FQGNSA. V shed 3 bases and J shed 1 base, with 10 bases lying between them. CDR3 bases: TGTGCCAGCAGCTTTACGGACATATCCTACGAGCAGTACTTC. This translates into CASSFTDISYEQYF. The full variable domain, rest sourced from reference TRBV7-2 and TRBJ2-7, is GAGVSQSPSNKVTEKGKDVELRCDPISGHTALYWYRQSLGQGLEFLIYFQGNSAPDKSGLPSDRFSAERTGGSVSTLTIQRTQQEDSAVYLCASSFTDISYEQYFGPGTRLTVT.

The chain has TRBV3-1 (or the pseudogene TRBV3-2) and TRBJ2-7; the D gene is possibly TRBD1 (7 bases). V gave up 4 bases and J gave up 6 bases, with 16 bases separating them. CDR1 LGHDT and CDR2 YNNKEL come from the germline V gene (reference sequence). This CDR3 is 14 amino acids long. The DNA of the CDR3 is TGTGCCAGCAGCCCCTTGGCAGGGGGAGGCGAGCAGTACTTC. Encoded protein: CASSPLAGGGEQYF.

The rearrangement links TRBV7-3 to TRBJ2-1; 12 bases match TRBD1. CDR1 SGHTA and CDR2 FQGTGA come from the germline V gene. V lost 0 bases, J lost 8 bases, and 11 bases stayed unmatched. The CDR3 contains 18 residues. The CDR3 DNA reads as TGTGCCAGCAGCTTAACGGCCCGCGCCGGGACAGGGGGCGATGAGCAGTTCTTC. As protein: CASSLTARAGTGGDEQFF.

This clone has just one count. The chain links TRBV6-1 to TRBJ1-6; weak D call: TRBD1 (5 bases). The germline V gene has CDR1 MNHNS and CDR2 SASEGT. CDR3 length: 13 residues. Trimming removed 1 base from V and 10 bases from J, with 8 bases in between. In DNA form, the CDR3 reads TGTGCCAGCAGTGAAGGGGACTCCTCACCCCTCCACTTT. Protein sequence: CASSEGDSSPLHF.

CDR3 loop: CSVGSAGGAYGYTF. In nucleotides, the CDR3 is TGCAGCGTTGGTTCGGCAGGGGGAGCCTATGGCTACACCTTC. This rearrangement joins TRBV29-1 to TRBJ1-2, with TRBD1 matching over 7 bases. The CDR3 is made up of 14 amino acids. Germline CDR1 reads SQVTM; CDR2 reads ANQGSEA. V shed 4 bases, J shed 4 bases, and the junction held 9 bases outside the gene matches.

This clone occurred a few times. The CDR3 here is CASRGGSYEQYF. Written as DNA, the CDR3 is TGTGCCAGCAGAGGGGGCTCCTACGAGCAGTACTTC. The gene calls are TRBV6-5 and TRBJ2-7, with D possibly matching TRBD1 (6 bases). Germline CDR1 MNHEY, CDR2 SVGAGI. V lost 6 bases and J 0 bases, leaving 6 bases between the germline ends. CDR3 length: 12 residues.

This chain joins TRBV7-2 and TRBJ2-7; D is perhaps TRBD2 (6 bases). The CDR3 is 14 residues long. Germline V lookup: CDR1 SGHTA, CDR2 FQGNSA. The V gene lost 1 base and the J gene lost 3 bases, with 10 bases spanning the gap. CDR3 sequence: CASSLGLANYEQYF. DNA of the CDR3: TGTGCCAGCAGCTTAGGGCTAGCGAACTACGAGCAGTACTTC.

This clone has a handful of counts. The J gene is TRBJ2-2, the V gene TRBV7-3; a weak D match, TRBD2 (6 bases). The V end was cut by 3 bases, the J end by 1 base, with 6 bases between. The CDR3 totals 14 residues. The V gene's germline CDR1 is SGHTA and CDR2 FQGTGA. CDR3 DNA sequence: TGTGCCAGCAGCTTTAGCGGGAACACCGGGGAGCTGTTTTTT. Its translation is CASSFSGNTGELFF.

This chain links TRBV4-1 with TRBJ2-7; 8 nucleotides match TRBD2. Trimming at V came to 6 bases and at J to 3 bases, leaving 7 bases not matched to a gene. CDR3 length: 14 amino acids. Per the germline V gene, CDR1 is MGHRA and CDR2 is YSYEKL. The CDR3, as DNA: TGCGCCAGCAGTCAAAGCGGGGGCTTCTACGAGCAGTACTTC. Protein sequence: CASSQSGGFYEQYF.

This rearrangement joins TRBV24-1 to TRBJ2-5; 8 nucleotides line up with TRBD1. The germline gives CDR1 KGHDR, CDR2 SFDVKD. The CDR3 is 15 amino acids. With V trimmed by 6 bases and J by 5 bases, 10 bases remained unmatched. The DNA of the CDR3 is TGTGCCACCAGTCGTCCCGGGACAGGTCCCGAGACCCAGTACTTC. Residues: CATSRPGTGPETQYF.

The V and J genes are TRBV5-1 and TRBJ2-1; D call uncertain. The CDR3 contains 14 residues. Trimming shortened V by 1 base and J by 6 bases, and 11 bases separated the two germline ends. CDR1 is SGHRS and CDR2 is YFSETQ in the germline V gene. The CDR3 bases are TGCGCCAGCAGCTTGACTTCGACGGGCAATGAGCAGTTCTTC. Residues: CASSLTSTGNEQFF.

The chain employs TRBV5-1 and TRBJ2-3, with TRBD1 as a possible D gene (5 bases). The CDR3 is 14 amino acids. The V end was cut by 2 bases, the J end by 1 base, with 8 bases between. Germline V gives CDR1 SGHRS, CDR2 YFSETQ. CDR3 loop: CASSLQVGTDTQYF. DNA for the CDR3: TGCGCCAGCAGCTTACAGGTTGGCACAGATACGCAGTATTTT.

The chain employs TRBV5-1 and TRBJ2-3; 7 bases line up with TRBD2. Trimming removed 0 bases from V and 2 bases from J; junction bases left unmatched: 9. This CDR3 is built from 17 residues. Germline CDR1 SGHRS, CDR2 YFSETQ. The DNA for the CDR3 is TGCGCCAGCAGCTTGGCCGGCCTAGCGGCGGTCACAGATACGCAGTATTTT. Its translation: CASSLAGLAAVTDTQYF.

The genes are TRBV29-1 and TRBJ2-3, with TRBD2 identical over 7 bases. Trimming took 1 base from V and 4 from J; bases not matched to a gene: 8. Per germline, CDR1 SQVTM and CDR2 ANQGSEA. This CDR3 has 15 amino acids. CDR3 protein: CSVEVKLAASDTQYF. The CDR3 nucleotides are TGCAGCGTTGAAGTAAAGCTAGCGGCCTCAGATACGCAGTATTTT.

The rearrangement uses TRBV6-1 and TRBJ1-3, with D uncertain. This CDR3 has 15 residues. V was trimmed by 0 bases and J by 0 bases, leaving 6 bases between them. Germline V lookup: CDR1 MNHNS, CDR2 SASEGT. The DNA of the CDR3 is TGTGCCAGCAGTGAAGCGAGGGACTCTGGAAACACCATATATTTT. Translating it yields CASSEARDSGNTIYF.

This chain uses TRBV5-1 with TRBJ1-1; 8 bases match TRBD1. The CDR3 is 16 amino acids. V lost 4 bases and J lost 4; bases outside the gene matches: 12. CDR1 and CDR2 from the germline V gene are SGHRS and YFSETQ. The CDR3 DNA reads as TGCGCCAGCAGCCCTGACAGGGGAGGAGGGCTCACTGAAGCTTTCTTT. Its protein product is CASSPDRGGGLTEAFF.

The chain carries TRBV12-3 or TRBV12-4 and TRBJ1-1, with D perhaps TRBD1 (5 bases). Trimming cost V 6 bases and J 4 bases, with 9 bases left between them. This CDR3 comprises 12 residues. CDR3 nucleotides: TGTGCCAGCAGGCCCGGGGGCACTGAAGCTTTCTTT. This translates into CASRPGGTEAFF.

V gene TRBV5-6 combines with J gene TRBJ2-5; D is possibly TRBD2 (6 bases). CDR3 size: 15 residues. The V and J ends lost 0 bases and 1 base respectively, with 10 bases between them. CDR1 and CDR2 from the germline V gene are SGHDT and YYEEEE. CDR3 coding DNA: TGTGCCAGCAGCTTGGTAGCGGCATTCCAAGAGACCCAGTACTTC. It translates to CASSLVAAFQETQYF. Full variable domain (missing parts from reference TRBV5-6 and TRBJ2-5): DAGVTQSPTHLIKTRGQQVTLRCSPKSGHDTVSWYQQALGQGPQFIFQYYEEEERQRGNFPDRFSGHQFPNYSSELNVNALLLGDSALYLCASSLVAAFQETQYFGPGTRLLVL.

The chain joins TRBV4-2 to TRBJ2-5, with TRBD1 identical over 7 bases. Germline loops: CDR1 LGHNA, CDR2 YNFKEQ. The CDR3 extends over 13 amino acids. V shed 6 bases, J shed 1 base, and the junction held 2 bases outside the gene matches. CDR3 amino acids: CASSRTGQETQYF. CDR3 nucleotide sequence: TGTGCCAGCAGTCGGACAGGCCAAGAGACCCAGTACTTC.